The clone carrying this T cell receptor (beta chain) was picked up many times. The antigen is unknown. The source of the sample is a study of CD8 T cells in ankylosing spondylitis. Each TCR beta library was made by quantitative 5'-RACE that incorporated molecular barcodes. TCRdb recomputed calls from the 5' RACE reads with MiXCR, one row per CDR3 protein. The data show approximately 260,000 distinct CDR3 sequences, more than 15% seen once. Study observations and caveats: Blood from ankylosing spondylitis patients appeared to carry a characteristic roughly 8-variant TCR beta motif. Researchers reportedly found disease-linked clones significantly enriched in matched ankylosing spondylitis synovial fluid. A CD8+ phenotype characterized the disease-linked clones, which were relatively rare in peripheral blood.

Germline CDR1 reads MNHEY; CDR2 reads SVGAGI. This CDR3 is 15 amino acids long. With V trimmed by 2 bases and J by 4 bases, 5 bases remained unmatched. This receptor was identified in a male donor with ankylosing spondylitis or in good health (not recorded which). Sequencing was performed on blood, either unsorted or a sorted T cell fraction (not recorded which). The V call is TRBV6-5, the J call TRBJ2-1, with TRBD2 identical over 7 bases. The CDR3 protein is CASSYRGEGYNEQFF. CDR3 in DNA: TGTGCCAGCAGTTACCGGGGGGAAGGGTACAATGAGCAGTTCTTC.